These T cell receptor beta chains were read from a single sample in a study of blood T cells in healthy people across ages. TCRdb fed the 5' RACE reads into MiXCR, producing one record per CDR3 protein. The sample lists 1.4 million or so distinct CDR3 sequences, around 40% occurring once. The sample was blood. The receptors originated from a woman aged 18-29 years in good health. CDR3s include the opening cysteine and the closing phenylalanine or tryptophan. Each record gives: clone size, V gene, D gene, J gene, CDR3 DNA, CDR3 protein. A D gene is named only where the DNA matches it firmly. Expanded clones get a size class; other rows say once, few or many, or leave the size out.

>.|TRBV29-1|TRBD1|TRBJ2-7
TGCAGCGCCGGGACAGGGAGAGTGGAAAACGAGCAGTACTTC
CSAGTGRVENEQYF
>many|TRBV6-2/TRBV6-3|TRBD1|TRBJ2-2
TGTGCCAGCAGTGATTTCCGGGACAGCGGGGAGCTGTTTTTT
CASSDFRDSGELFF
>.|TRBV29-1|.|TRBJ1-2
TGCAGCATTGAGGGGGTTGCTAACTATGGCTACACCTTC
CSIEGVANYGYTF
>few|TRBV7-2|TRBD2|TRBJ2-7
TGTGCCAGCAGCTTTCGGGGGGGCGTGGGAGAGCAGTACTTC
CASSFRGGVGEQYF
>.|TRBV11-2|.|TRBJ1-1
TGTGCCAGCAGCCCCGAGGGGGTCCTGAACACTGAAGCTTTCTTT
CASSPEGVLNTEAFF
>.|TRBV5-6|.|TRBJ2-7
TGTGCCAGCAGCCCGACCGGACAGAGCTCCTACGAGCAGTACTTC
CASSPTGQSSYEQYF
>few|TRBV7-2|TRBD2|TRBJ2-7
TGTGCCAGCAGCTTAGAGGGAGCGGGAGTCTACGAGCAGTACTTC
CASSLEGAGVYEQYF
>.|TRBV11-2|.|TRBJ2-1
TGTGCCAGCAGCTTAGCAGGAACTAAACTTAGCGTGTTCTTC
CASSLAGTKLSVFF
>few|TRBV7-9|.|TRBJ1-2
TGTGCCAGCAGTCAACGGGGATTCTCGACTAACTATGGCTACACCTTC
CASSQRGFSTNYGYTF
>few|TRBV7-6|.|TRBJ2-5
TGTGCCAGCAGCTTTCACCCGGCACCCGGAGAGACCCAGTACTTC
CASSFHPAPGETQYF
>few|TRBV7-2|.|TRBJ2-7
TGTGCCAGCACCCCCAGAGGATACTACGAGCAGTACTTC
CASTPRGYYEQYF
>once|TRBV4-1|.|TRBJ1-5
TGCGCCAGCAGCCAAGAACAGGCCGGGTACGACAATCAGCCCCAGCATTTT
CASSQEQAGYDNQPQHF
>few|TRBV3-1|TRBD1|TRBJ1-5
TGTGCCAGCAGCCAAAAAGGGGGCCGTCAGCCCCAGCATTTT
CASSQKGGRQPQHF
>few|TRBV4-1|.|TRBJ1-5
TGCGCCAGCAGCCAAGATCTCGGAGGTGGCAATCAGCCCCAGCATTTT
CASSQDLGGGNQPQHF
>.|TRBV6-5|TRBD1|TRBJ1-6
TGTGCCAGCAGTTACGACAGGGTTCGGTCACCCCTCCACTTT
CASSYDRVRSPLHF